The present T cell receptor (beta chain) was sequenced within a study of T cell responses to AZD1222 COVID-19 vaccine. Assay: immunoSEQ multiplex PCR; the TCRdb copy retains only in-frame clones and omits some. The sample contains roughly 200,000 clones, just under 95% of which appear only once. CDR3 size: 14 residues. CDR1 SEHNR and CDR2 FQNEAQ come from the germline V gene (reference sequence). Trimming removed 0 bases from V and 10 bases from J, with 10 bases in between. Worth noting for this clone: No antigen is known for it.

The study, taken as a whole, reports: Vaccine-related CD4 TCRs covered spike, predominating at 160-218 and 743-854. Donors were chiefly white British, with a greater number of females, and clonal diversity was perhaps underestimated. The study identified only six AZD1222 recipients as seropositive at baseline. The study sampled repertoires only after the peak T cell response.

The clonotype comes from an adult who received the MenACWY meningococcal vaccine as a control. The rearrangement links TRBV7-9 to TRBJ1-6; tentatively, D is TRBD1 (6 bases). This specimen was peripheral blood, taken 28 days after the second dose of the MenACWY control vaccine. The CDR3 nucleotides are TGTGCCAGCAGCTTAGCAGGGGGAAGGTCACCCCTCCACTTT. This translates into CASSLAGGRSPLHF.